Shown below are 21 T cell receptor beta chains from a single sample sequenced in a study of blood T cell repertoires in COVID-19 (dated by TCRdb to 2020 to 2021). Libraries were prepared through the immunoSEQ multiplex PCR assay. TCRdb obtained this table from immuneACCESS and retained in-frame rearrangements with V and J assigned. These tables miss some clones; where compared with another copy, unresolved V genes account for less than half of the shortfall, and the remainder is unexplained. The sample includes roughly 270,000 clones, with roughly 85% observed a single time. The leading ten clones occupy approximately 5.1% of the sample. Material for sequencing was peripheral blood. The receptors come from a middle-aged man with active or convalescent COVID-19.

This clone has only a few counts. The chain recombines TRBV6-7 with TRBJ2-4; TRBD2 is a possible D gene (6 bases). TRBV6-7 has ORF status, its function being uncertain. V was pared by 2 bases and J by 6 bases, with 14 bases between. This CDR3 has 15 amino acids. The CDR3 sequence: CASSYGGLPLNIQYF. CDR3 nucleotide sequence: TGTGCCAGCAGTTACGGGGGACTTCCCCTAAACATTCAGTACTTC.

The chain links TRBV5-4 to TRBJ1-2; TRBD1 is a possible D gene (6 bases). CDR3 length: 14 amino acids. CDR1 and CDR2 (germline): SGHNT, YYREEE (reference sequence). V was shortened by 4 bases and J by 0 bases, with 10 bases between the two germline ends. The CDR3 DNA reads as TGTGCCAGCAGCAGCGGGACATCTAACTATGGCTACACCTTC. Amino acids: CASSSGTSNYGYTF.

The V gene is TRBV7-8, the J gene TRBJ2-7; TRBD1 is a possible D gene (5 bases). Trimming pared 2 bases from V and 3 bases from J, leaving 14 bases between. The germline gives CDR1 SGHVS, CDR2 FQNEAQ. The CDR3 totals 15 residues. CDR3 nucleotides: TGTGCCAGCAGCTTAATAGTTGGTCAGGGCTACGAGCAGTACTTC. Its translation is CASSLIVGQGYEQYF. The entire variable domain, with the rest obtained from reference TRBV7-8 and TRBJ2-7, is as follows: GAGVSQSPRYKVAKRGQDVALRCDPISGHVSLFWYQQALGQGPEFLTYFQNEAQLDKSGLPSDRFFAERPEGSVSTLKIQRTQQEDSAVYLCASSLIVGQGYEQYFGPGTRLTVT.

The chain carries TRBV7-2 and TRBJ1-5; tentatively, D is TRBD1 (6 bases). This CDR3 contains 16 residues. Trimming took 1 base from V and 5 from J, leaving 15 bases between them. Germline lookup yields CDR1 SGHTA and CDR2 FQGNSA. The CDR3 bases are TGTGCCAGCAGCTTAGAAACAGGGCGACGGGATCAGCCCCAGCATTTT. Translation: CASSLETGRRDQPQHF.

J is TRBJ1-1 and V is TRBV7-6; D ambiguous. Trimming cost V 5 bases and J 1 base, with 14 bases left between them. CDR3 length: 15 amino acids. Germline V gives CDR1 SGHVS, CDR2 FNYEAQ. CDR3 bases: TGTGCCAGCAGCCCCACCCCTTCCGGGAACACTGAAGCTTTCTTT. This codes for CASSPTPSGNTEAFF.

The CDR3 nucleotides read TGTGCCAGCAGTTCGGGGACACTACACACTGAAGCTTTCTTT. It translates to CASSSGTLHTEAFF. The chain recombines TRBV6-5 with TRBJ1-1; maybe TRBD1 (6 bases). V was shortened by 4 bases and J by 3 bases, with 12 bases between the two germline ends. Germline CDR1 reads MNHEY; CDR2 reads SVGAGI. This CDR3 region has 14 residues.

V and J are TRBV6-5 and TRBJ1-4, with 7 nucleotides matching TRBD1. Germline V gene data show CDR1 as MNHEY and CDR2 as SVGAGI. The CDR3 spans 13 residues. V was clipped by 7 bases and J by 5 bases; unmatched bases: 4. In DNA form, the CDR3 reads TGTGCCAGCATTCTGGACAGGAATGAAAAACTGTTTTTT. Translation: CASILDRNEKLFF.

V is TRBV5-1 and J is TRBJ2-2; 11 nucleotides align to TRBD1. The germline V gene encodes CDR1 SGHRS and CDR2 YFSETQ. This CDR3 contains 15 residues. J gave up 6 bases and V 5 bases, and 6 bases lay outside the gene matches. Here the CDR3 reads CASRSGTGGPGELFF. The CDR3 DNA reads TGCGCCAGCAGGTCCGGGACAGGGGGACCCGGGGAGCTGTTTTTT.

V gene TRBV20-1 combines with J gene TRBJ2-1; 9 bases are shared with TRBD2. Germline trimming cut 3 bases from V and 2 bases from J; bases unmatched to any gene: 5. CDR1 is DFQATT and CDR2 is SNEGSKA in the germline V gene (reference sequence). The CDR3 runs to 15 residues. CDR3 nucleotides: TGCAGTGCTAGTCTAGCGGGAAGGACCTACAATGAGCAGTTCTTC. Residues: CSASLAGRTYNEQFF.

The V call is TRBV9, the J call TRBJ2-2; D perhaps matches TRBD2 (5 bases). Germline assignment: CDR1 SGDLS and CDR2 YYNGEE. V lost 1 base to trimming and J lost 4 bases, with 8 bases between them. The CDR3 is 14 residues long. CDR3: CASSVTGLTGELFF. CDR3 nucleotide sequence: TGTGCCAGCAGCGTAACCGGACTCACCGGGGAGCTGTTTTTT.

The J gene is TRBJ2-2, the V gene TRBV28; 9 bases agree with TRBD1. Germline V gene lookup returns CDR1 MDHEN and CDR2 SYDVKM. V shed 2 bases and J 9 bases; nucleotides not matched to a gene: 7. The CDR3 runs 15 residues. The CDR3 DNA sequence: TGTGCCAGCAGTTTAATGGGACAGGGTAGGAGGGAGCTGTTTTTT. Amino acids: CASSLMGQGRRELFF.

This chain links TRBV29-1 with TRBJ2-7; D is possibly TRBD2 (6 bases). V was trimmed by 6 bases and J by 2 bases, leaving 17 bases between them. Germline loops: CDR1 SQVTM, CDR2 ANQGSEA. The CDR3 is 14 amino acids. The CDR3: CSVGIRDSTYEQYF. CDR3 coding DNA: TGCAGCGTCGGGATCCGGGACTCCACCTACGAGCAGTACTTC.

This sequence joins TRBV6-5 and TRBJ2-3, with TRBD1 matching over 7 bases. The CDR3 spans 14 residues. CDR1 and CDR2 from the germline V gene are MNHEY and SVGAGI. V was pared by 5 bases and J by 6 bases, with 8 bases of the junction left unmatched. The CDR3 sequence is CASSPGQRRDTQYF. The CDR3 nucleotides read TGTGCCAGCAGTCCGGGACAGAGAAGGGATACGCAGTATTTT.

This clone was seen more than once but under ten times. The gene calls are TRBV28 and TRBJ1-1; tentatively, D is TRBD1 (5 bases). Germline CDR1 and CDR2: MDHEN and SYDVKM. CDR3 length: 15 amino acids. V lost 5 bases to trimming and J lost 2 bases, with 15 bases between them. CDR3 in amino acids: CASSPGYGGNTEAFF. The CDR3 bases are TGTGCCAGCAGTCCGGGGTACGGGGGAAACACTGAAGCTTTCTTT.

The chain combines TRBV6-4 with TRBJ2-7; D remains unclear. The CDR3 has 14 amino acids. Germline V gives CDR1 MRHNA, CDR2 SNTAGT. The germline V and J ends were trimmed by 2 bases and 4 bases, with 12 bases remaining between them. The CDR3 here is CASSDRVMIYEQYF. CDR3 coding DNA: TGTGCCAGCAGTGACAGAGTCATGATTTACGAGCAGTACTTC.

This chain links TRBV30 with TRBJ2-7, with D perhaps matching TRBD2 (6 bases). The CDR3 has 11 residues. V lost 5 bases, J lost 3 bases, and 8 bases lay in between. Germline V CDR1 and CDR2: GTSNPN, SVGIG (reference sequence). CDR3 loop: CAWGTVYEQYF. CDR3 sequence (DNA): TGTGCCTGGGGGACTGTCTACGAGCAGTACTTC.

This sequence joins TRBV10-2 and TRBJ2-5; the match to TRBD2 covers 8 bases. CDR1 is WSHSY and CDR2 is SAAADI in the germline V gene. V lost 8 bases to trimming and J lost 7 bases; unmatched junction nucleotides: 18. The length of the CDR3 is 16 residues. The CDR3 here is CASSPGGGQGPMTQYF. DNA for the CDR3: TGCGCCAGCTCCCCGGGGGGGGGTCAGGGCCCTATGACCCAGTACTTC.

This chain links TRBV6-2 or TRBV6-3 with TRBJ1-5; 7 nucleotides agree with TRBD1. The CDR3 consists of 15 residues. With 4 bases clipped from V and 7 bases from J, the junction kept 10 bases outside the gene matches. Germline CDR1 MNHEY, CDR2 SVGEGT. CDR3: CASSSTRQGVQPQHF. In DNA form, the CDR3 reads TGTGCCAGCAGTTCGACAAGACAGGGAGTCCAGCCCCAGCATTTT.

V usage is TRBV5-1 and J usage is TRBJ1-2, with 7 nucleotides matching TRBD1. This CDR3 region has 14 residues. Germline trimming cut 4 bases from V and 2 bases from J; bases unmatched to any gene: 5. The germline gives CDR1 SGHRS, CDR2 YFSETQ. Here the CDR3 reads CASSLNRGNYGYTF. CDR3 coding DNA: TGCGCCAGCAGCCTAAACAGGGGAAACTATGGCTACACCTTC.

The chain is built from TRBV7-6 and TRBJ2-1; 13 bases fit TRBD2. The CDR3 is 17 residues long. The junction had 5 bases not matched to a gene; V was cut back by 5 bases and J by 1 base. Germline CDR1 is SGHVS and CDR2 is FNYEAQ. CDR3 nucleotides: TGTGCCAGCAGCGTTGGACTAGCGGGAGAGTCCTACAATGAGCAGTTCTTC. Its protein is CASSVGLAGESYNEQFF.

Here the CDR3 reads CASSGSGRPTDTQYF. As DNA, the CDR3 is TGTGCCAGCAGCGGTAGCGGGAGGCCCACAGATACGCAGTATTTT. This chain joins TRBV9 and TRBJ2-3, with 10 bases matching TRBD2. The trim removed 3 bases at V and 2 bases at J, leaving 3 bases unmatched. CDR1 and CDR2 (germline): SGDLS, YYNGEE. The CDR3 sequence is 15 residues long. The whole variable domain, remainder taken from reference TRBV9 and TRBJ2-3, is DSGVTQTPKHLITATGQRVTLRCSPRSGDLSVYWYQQSLDQGLQFLIQYYNGEERAKGNILERFSAQQFPDLHSELNLSSLELGDSALYFCASSGSGRPTDTQYFGPGTRLTVL.